The entry below gives a single TCR beta chain sequence along with its context. Its antigen is undetermined. These data come from a study of OX40 agonist ivuxolimab in advanced cancers. Study background: The group had a mean age of roughly 56 years, ranged from roughly 20 to 80, and was 80% to 90% male.

The table came from immunoSEQ multiplex PCR; TCRdb's copy has only in-frame clones and leaves some out. The sample comprises tens of thousands of clones, 80% to 95% of which are singletons, and approximately 1.2% rests with the top ten. The V and J ends lost 0 bases and 9 bases, in that order; junction bases with no gene match: 8. The CDR3 consists of 15 residues. Germline-derived CDR1 and CDR2 are SGHVS and FQNEAQ. Study-wide points: Doses of 0.1 to 3.0 mg/kg were accompanied by clonal expansion of CD4+ and CD8+ blood T cells by week 6.

Source: CD4+ or CD8+ T cells sorted from blood, taken in a trial of the OX40 agonist ivuxolimab. The V gene is TRBV7-8, the J gene TRBJ2-7, with 10 bases lining up with TRBD2. The sequence was collected from an adult with an advanced solid tumor such as melanoma, head and neck, liver or kidney cancer. The CDR3 coding sequence is TGTGCCAGCAGCTTAGCGGGTCTAGCGGGAGCGGGGCAGTACTTC. It yields the protein CASSLAGLAGAGQYF.